This record covers a single T cell receptor (beta chain). Its target is not known. The data stem from a study of cytomegalovirus exposure and HLA in healthy donors. The CDR3 has 16 residues. The germline gives CDR1 SGHNT, CDR2 YYREEE (reference sequence). V gave up 5 bases and J gave up 7 bases; unmatched junction bases: 11. PCR used 60 Vbeta primers and 13 Jbeta primers. Assay: immunoSEQ multiplex PCR; the TCRdb copy retains only in-frame clones and omits some. The repertoire has tens of thousands of clones, roughly 63% of them found once; the top ten carry just under 6.5%. Findings of the study overall: In a later analysis, parvovirus B19, influenza, CMV and Epstein-Barr virus appeared linked to several top co-occurrence clusters.

Sample: PBMCs. The rearrangement uses TRBV5-4 and TRBJ2-2; 10 bases match TRBD2. The sequence was collected from a woman aged 25 to 45 in good health and CMV-seronegative. This CDR3 reads CASSHSGGWLGGELFF. Written as DNA, the CDR3 is TGTGCCAGCAGTCATAGCGGGGGGTGGCTTGGCGGGGAGCTGTTTTTT.